This T cell receptor beta chain was identified during a study of tissue T cells after allogeneic stem cell transplantation (dated by TCRdb to between 2021 and 2024). About the full investigation: When multiple samples of a tissue existed, pathologist review of H&E sections prioritized samples with histologically apparent lymphocytes for sequencing. TCR beta repertoires were profiled across many tissues obtained from research autopsies of patients with and without GVHD, as well as in mouse models of GVHD. The human part of the study was a prospective observational study with no blinding and no randomization.

The full study reports these points: Only a few T cell clones appeared in more than one patient, yet motif-based clustering showed tissue-specific repertoire signatures that were shared between patients. Sampling depth was acknowledged as a limitation, and the patient cohort was both small and clinically heterogeneous. In both patients and mice, T cells from blood and spleen covered only a limited part of the TCR repertoire found in tissues. Within patients, how anatomically similar tissues were was a major factor shaping TCR repertoire composition, regardless of disease or transplant status. Which tissue TCRs were alloreactive or antigen-specific was not determined in the study, and some clones might have been persisting host cells. Blood samples were not available from the non-GVHD comparator patients.

This clone has a single count. Its antigen remains undetermined. Base quality data are lacking; no much larger clone is found one base away. The sample's time point label is to be understood as: human tissue collected at research (rapid) autopsy. For comparison, three non-HCT patients with other cancers were selected retrospectively, each having at least five GI tract samples and no known GI disease at death. After a median post-mortem interval of about 9 hours, the autopsy tissues collected included GI sites spanning esophagus to rectum, along with liver, skin and lymphoid organs including spleen. Each autopsy specimen was cut in two, with one portion flash-frozen in liquid nitrogen and the remainder formalin-fixed, and the outer muscle layers of GI specimens were removed. Genomic DNA was extracted from frozen tissues using the Mag-Bind Blood & Tissue DNA HDQ 96 Kit on a Chemagic 360 or the DNeasy Blood & Tissue Kit. Because of concern about red blood cell contamination, extracted DNA was further purified using the Genomic DNA Clean & Concentrator-25 kit.

The library was prepared using the immunoSEQ multiplex PCR assay. Adaptive Biotechnologies performed TCRbeta CDR3 sequencing at survey depth and reported CDR3 sequences, V/J genes, productive frequency, and template counts. Amplification of TCR beta CDR3 regions started from genomic DNA instead of RNA. In the paper's pipeline: Jensen-Shannon divergence was used to quantify pairwise repertoire overlap between tissues, with a value of 1 indicating complete divergence and a value of 0 indicating identical repertoires. Based on pairwise JSD values, tissues were grouped by single-linkage agglomerative hierarchical clustering, and the results were shown as dendrograms. GLIPH2 was applied to all patient samples using simulation_depth 1000, kmer_min_depth 3, and cdr3_length_cutoff 8, and only groups with more than two unique CDR3s were retained. In a standardized tissue-overlap score, Jaccard GLIPH-group overlap across patients was extrapolated to a standard repertoire size of 1000 clones. Linear mixed-effect models, with tissue included as a fixed effect and individual included as a random effect, were used to assess associations of diversity with clinical or experimental variables. TCRdb carries this immuneACCESS record with in-frame sequences only. Its versions omit some clonotypes, under half of them owing to an unresolved V gene in the studies checked, with the rest unexplained. The V and J calls and clone size were taken over from that table, and D and trimming were inferred from the DNA. In this sample the table shows some 25,000 clones, around 70% of which occur a single time. Clones ranked in the top ten supply about 8.3% of the sample.

The sequence came from a female donor older than 55 with lung cancer. Specimen: tissue from the ileum, collected at autopsy.

The DNA sequence is TGCGCCAGCAGCCCCCAAGGATACCTAGGGGAGGAAAACATTCAGTACTTC. This translates into CASSPQGYLGEENIQYF. The sequence joins TRBV5-1 to TRBJ2-4; possibly the D gene is TRBD2, per 6 matching bases. CDR1 and CDR2 (SGHRS, YFSETQ) derive from the germline V gene. V loses 4 bases of germline sequence and J loses 5 bases, and the interval between the two ends is 22 bases. The CDR3 starts with the cysteine, ends with the phenylalanine, and has 17 residues. The kept DNA is CDR3 alone, 51 bases in frame from the first base.